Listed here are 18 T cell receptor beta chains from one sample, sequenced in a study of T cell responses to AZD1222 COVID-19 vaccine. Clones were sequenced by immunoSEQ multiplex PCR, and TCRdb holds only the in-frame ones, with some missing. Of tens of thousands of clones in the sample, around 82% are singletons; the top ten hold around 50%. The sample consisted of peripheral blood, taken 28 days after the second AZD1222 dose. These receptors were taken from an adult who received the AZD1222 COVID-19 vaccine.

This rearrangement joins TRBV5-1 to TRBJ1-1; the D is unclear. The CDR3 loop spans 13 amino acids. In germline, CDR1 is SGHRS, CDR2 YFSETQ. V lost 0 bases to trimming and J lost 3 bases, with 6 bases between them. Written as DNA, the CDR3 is TGCGCCAGCAGCTTGGATCAGGACACTGAAGCTTTCTTT. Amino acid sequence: CASSLDQDTEAFF. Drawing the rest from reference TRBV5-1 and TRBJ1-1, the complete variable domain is KAGVTQTPRYLIKTRGQQVTLSCSPISGHRSVSWYQQTPGQGLQFLFEYFSETQRNKGNFPGRFSGRQFSNSRSEMNVSTLELGDSALYLCASSLDQDTEAFFGQGTRLTVV.

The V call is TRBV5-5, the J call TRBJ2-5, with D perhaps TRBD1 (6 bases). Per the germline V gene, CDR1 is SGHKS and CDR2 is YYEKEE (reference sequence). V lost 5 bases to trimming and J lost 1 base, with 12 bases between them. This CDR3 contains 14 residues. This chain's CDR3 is CASRVGQSQETQYF. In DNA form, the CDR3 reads TGTGCCAGCAGAGTCGGACAGAGCCAAGAGACCCAGTACTTC.

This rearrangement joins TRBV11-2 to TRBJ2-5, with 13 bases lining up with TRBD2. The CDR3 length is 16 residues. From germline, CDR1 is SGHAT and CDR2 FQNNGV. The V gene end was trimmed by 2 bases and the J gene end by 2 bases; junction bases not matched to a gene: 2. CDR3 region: CASSLMGLAGQETQYF. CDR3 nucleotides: TGTGCCAGCAGCTTAATGGGACTAGCGGGACAAGAGACCCAGTACTTC.

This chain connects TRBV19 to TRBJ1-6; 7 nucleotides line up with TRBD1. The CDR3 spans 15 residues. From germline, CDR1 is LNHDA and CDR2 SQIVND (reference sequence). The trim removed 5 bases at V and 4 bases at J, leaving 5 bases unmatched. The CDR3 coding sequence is TGTGCCAGTAGTCCGGGGACAGCTTATAATTCACCCCTCCACTTT. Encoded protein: CASSPGTAYNSPLHF.

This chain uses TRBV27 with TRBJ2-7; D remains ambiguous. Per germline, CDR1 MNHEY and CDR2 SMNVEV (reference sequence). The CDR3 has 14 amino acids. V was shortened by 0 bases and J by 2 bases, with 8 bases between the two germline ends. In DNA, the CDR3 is TGTGCCAGCAGTTTATCGGGGATCCCCTACGAGCAGTACTTC. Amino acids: CASSLSGIPYEQYF.

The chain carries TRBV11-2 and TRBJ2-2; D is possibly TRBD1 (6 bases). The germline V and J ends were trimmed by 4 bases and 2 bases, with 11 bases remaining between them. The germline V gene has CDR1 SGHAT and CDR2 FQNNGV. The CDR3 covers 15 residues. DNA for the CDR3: TGTGCCAGCAGCTCCTTGGACAGCAACACCGGGGAGCTGTTTTTT. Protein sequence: CASSSLDSNTGELFF. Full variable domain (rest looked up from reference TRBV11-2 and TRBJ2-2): EAGVAQSPRYKIIEKRQSVAFWCNPISGHATLYWYQQILGQGPKLLIQFQNNGVVDDSQLPKDRFSAERLKGVDSTLKIQPAKLEDSAVYLCASSSLDSNTGELFFGEGSRLTVL.

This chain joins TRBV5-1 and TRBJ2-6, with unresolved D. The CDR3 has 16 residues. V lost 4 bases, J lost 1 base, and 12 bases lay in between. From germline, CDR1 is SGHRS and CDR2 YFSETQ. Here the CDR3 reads CASSVDAESGANVLTF. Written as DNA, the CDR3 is TGCGCCAGCAGCGTCGATGCTGAGTCTGGGGCCAACGTCCTGACTTTC.

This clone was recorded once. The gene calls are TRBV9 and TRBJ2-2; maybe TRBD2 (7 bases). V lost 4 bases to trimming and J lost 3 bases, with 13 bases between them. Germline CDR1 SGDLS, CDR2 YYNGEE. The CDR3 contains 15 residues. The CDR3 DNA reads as TGTGCCAGCAGCCCCGCCGGGGGGCACACCGGGGAGCTGTTTTTT. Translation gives CASSPAGGHTGELFF.

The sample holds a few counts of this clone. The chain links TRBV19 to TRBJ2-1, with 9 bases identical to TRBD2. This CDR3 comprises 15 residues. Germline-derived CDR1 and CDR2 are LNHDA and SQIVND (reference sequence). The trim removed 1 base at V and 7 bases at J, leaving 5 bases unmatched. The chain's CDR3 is CASSIGAGGTNEQFF. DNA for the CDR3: TGTGCCAGTAGTATAGGGGCGGGAGGGACGAATGAGCAGTTCTTC.

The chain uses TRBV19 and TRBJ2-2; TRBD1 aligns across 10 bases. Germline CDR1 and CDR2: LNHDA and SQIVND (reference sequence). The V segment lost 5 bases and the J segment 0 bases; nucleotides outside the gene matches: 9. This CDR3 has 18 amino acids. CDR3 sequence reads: CASSSGDRGFPNTGELFF. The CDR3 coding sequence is TGTGCCAGTAGTTCCGGGGACAGGGGTTTTCCGAACACCGGGGAGCTGTTTTTT. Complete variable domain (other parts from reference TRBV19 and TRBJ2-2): DGGITQSPKYLFRKEGQNVTLSCEQNLNHDAMYWYRQDPGQGLRLIYYSQIVNDFQKGDIAEGYSVSREKKESFPLTVTSAQKNPTAFYLCASSSGDRGFPNTGELFFGEGSRLTVL.

CDR3 residues: CASSLAGESYEQYF. Here the CDR3 DNA reads TGTGCCAGCAGTTTAGCGGGGGAGTCCTACGAGCAGTACTTC. The rearrangement joins TRBV27 to TRBJ2-7, with TRBD2 identical over 7 bases. The junction had 2 bases not matched to a gene; V was cut back by 2 bases and J by 1 base. Germline CDR1 is MNHEY and CDR2 is SMNVEV (reference sequence). There are 14 residues in the CDR3.

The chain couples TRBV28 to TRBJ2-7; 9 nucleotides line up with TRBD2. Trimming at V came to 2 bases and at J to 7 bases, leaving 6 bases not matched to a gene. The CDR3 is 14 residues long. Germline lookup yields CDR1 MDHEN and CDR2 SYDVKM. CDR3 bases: TGTGCCAGCAGTTTAACTAGCGGGTTGGGTGAGCAGTACTTC. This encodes CASSLTSGLGEQYF.

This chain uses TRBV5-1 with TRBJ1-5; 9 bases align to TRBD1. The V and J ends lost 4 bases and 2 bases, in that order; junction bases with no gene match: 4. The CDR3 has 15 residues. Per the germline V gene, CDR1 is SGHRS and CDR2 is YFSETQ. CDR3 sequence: CASSPGQGGNQPQHF. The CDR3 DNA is TGCGCCAGCAGCCCGGGACAGGGCGGCAATCAGCCCCAGCATTTT.

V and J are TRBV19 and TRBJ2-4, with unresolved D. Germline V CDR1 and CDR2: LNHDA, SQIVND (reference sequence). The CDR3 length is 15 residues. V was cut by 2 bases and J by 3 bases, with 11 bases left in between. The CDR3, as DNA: TGTGCCAGTAGTATAACCAGTATAGGCAAAAACATTCAGTACTTC. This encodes CASSITSIGKNIQYF.

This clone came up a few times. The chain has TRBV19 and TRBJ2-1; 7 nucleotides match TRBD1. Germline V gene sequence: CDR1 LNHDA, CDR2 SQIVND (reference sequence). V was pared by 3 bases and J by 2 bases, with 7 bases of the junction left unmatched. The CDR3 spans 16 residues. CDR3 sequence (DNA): TGTGCCAGTAGTATCCTCGGGACAGACACCTACAATGAGCAGTTCTTC. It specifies CASSILGTDTYNEQFF.

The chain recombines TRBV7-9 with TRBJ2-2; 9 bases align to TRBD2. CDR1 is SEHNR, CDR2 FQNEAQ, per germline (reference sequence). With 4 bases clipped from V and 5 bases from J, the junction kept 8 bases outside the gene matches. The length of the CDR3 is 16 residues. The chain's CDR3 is CASSSTGTSMTGELFF. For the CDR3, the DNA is TGTGCCAGCAGCTCGACCGGGACTAGCATGACCGGGGAGCTGTTTTTT.

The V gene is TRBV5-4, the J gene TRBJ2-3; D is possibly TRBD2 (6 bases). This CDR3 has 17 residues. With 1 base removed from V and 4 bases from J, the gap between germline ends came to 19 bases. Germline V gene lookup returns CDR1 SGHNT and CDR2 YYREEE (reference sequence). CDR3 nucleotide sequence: TGTGCCAGCAGCTTGCTGGCGGGGTCTATAGGAGCAGATACGCAGTATTTT. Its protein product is CASSLLAGSIGADTQYF. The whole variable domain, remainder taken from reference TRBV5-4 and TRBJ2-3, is ETGVTQSPTHLIKTRGQQVTLRCSSQSGHNTVSWYQQALGQGPQFIFQYYREEENGRGNFPPRFSGLQFPNYSSELNVNALELDDSALYLCASSLLAGSIGADTQYFGPGTRLTVL.

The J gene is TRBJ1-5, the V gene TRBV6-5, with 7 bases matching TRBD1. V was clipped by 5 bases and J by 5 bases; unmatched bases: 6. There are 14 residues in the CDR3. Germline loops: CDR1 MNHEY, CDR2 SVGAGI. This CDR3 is CASSLRDSYQPQHF. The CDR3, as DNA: TGTGCCAGCAGTCTCCGGGACAGCTATCAGCCCCAGCATTTT.